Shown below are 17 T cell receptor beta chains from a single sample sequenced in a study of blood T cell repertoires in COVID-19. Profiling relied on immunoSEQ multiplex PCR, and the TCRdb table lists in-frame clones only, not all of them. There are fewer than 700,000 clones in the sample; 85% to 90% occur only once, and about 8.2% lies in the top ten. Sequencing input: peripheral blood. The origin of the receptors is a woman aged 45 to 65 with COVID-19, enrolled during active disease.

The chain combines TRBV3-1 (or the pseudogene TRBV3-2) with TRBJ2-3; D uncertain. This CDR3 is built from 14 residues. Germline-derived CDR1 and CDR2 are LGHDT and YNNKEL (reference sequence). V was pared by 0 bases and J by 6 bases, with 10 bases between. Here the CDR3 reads CASSQDTRSDTQYF. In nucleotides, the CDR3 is TGTGCCAGCAGCCAAGATACCAGGTCGGATACGCAGTATTTT.

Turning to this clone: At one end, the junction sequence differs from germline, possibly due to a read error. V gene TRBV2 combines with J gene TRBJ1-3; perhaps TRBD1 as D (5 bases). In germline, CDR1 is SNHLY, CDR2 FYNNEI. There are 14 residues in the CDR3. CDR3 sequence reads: CASSDRDSRNTTYF. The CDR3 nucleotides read TGTGCCAGCAGTGACAGGGATTCTCGAAACACCACATATTTT.

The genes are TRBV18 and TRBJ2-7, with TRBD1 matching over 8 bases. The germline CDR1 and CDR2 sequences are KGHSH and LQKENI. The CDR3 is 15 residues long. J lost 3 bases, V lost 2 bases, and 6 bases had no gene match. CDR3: CASSPRAGGHYEQYF. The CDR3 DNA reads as TGTGCCAGCTCACCAAGGGCAGGGGGCCACTACGAGCAGTACTTC.

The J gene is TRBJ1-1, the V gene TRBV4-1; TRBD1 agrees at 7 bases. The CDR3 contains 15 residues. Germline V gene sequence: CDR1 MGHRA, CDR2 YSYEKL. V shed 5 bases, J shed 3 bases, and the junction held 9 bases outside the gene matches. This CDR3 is CASSTRQGLDTEAFF. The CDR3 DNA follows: TGCGCCAGCAGCACCCGACAGGGCTTAGACACTGAAGCTTTCTTT.

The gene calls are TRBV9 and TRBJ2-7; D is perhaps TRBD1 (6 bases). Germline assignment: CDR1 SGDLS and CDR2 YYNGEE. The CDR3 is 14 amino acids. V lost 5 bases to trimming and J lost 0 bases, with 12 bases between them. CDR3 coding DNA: TGTGCCAGCAGTCCGGACAGATACTCCTACGAGCAGTACTTC. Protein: CASSPDRYSYEQYF.

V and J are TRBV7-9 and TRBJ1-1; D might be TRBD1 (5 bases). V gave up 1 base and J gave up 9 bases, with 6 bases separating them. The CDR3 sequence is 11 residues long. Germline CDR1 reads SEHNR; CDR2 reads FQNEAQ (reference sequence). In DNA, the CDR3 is TGTGCCAGCAGCTTAGGACAGCAAGCTTTCTTT. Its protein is CASSLGQQAFF.

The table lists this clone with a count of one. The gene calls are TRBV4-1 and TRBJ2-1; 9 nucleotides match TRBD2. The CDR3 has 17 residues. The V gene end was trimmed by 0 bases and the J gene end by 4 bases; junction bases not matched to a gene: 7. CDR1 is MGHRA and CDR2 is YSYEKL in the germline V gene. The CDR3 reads CASSQDPGGGAYNEQFF. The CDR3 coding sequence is TGCGCCAGCAGCCAAGATCCGGGCGGGGGGGCGTACAATGAGCAGTTCTTC.

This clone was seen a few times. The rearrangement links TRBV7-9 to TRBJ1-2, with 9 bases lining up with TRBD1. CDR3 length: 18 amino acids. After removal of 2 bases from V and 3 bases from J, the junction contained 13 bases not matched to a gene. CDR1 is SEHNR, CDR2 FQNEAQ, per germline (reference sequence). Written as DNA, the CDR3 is TGTGCCAGCAGCTTAACTCCGGGACAGGGCTCCCCCGACTATGGCTACACCTTC. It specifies CASSLTPGQGSPDYGYTF.

The CDR3 spells CASGDPLQGQPQHF. The CDR3 coding sequence is TGTGCCAGCGGGGATCCCCTTCAGGGTCAGCCCCAGCATTTT. The chain combines TRBV4-2 with TRBJ1-5; TRBD1 might be the D (5 bases). CDR1 LGHNA and CDR2 YNFKEQ come from the germline V gene. The V end lost 8 bases, the J end lost 6 bases, and 17 bases lay between the germline ends. This CDR3 has 14 amino acids.

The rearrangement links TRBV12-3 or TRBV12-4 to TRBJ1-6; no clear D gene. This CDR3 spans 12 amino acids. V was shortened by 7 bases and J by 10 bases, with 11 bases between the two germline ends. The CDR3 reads CASKGGGSPLHF. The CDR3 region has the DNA TGTGCCAGCAAGGGCGGCGGGTCACCCCTCCACTTT.

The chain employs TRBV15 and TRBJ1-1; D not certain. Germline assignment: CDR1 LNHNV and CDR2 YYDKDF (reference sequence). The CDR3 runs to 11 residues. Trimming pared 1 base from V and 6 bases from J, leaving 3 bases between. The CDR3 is CATSRASEAFF. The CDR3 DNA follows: TGTGCCACCAGCAGAGCTTCTGAAGCTTTCTTT. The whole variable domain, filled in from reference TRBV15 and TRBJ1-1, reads DAMVIQNPRYQVTQFGKPVTLSCSQTLNHNVMYWYQQKSSQAPKLLFHYYDKDFNNEADTPDNFQSRRPNTSFCFLDIRSPGLGDTAMYLCATSRASEAFFGQGTRLTVV.

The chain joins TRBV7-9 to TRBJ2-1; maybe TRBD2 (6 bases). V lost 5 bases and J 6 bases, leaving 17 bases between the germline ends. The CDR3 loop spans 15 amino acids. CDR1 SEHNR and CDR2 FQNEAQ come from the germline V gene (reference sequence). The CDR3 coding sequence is TGTGCCAGCAGCCGAGTGACTAGACTGATCAATGAGCAGTTCTTC. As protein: CASSRVTRLINEQFF.

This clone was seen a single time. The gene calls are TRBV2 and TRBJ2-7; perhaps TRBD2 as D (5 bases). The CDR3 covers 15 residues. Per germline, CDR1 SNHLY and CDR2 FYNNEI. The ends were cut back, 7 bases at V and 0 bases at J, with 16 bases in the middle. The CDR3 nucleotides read TGTGCCAGCAAGGAGCGGCAGCCGAGCTCCTACGAGCAGTACTTC. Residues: CASKERQPSSYEQYF. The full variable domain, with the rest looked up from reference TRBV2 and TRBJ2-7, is EPEVTQTPSHQVTQMGQEVILRCVPISNHLYFYWYRQILGQKVEFLVSFYNNEISEKSEIFDDQFSVERPDGSNFTLKIRSTKLEDSAMYFCASKERQPSSYEQYFGPGTRLTVT.

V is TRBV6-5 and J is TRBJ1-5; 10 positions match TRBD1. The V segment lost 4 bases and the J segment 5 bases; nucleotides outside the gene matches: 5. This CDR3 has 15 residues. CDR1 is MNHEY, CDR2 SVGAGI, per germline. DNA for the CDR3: TGTGCCAGCAGTTCCAGGACAGGGGGTGATCAGCCCCAGCATTTT. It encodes CASSSRTGGDQPQHF.

In DNA, the CDR3 is TGTGCCAGCGGACAGGCTAACGAGCAGTACTTC. Its translation is CASGQANEQYF. V and J are TRBV12-3 or TRBV12-4 and TRBJ2-7; 7 nucleotides align to TRBD1. With 8 bases clipped from V and 5 bases from J, the junction kept 3 bases outside the gene matches. The CDR3 has 11 amino acids.

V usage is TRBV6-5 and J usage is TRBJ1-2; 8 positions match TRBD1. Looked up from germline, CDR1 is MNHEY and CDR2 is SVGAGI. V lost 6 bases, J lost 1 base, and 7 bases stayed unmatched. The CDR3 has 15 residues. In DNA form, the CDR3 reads TGTGCCAGCAGGGGGACAGGCCTCCTTAACTATGGCTACACCTTC. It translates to CASRGTGLLNYGYTF.

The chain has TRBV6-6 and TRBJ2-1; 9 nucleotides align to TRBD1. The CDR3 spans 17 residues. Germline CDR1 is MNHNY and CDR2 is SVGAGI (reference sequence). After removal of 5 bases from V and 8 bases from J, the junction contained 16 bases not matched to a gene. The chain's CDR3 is CASSPGHTGTGIDEQFF. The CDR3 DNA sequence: TGTGCCAGCAGTCCGGGCCACACCGGGACAGGGATTGATGAGCAGTTCTTC.